This T cell receptor beta chain was identified during a study of patients and donors after allogeneic stem cell transplantation. The V and J ends lost 11 bases and 2 bases respectively, with 10 bases between them. The CDR3 runs 12 residues. Germline values: CDR1 MNHEY, CDR2 SVGEGT. TCRdb processed the RT-PCR reads anew with MiXCR; each CDR3 protein has one entry. This sample yields around 240,000 distinct CDR3 sequences, of which roughly 15% are seen a single time; roughly 11% belongs to the top ten. Sequenced: blood, either unsorted or a sorted T cell fraction (not recorded which). The sequence was obtained from a human donor who was either an allogeneic HSCT recipient or a stem cell or donor lymphocyte infusion donor (not recorded which). It is not recorded whose cells these are; they may come from a transplant donor. The chain joins TRBV6-2 or TRBV6-3 to TRBJ1-5; the D gene is possibly TRBD1 (5 bases). In DNA, the CDR3 is TGTGCCGTGCAGGGTCGCAATCAGCCCCAGCATTTT. Protein product: CAVQGRNQPQHF.